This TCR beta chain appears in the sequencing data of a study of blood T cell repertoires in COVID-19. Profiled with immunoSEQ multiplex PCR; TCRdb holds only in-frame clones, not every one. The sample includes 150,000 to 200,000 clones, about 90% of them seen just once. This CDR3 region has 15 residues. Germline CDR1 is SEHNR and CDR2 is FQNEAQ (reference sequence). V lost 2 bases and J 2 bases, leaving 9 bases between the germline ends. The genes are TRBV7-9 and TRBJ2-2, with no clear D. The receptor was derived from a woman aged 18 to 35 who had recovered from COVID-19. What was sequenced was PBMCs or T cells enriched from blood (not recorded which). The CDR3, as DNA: TGTGCCAGCAGCTTACGTCAGATAAACACCGGGGAGCTGTTTTTT. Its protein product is CASSLRQINTGELFF.